The present entry profiles one TCR beta chain with its context. The antigen remains unidentified. Compared with germline, one end of the junction differs, possibly owing to a read error. The sample, 7.5 to 10 milliliters of peripheral blood, was drawn from each donor. These data originate in a study of blood T cells in healthy people across ages. Broader study findings: When set beside aged donors, long-lived donors presented more naive CD4+ cells and higher diversity. Estimates drawn from one million T cells were deemed to understate diversity.

Then a second PCR, running roughly 7 to 11 cycles, was carried out with a sample-barcoded 5' primer and a J-beta primer mix. A template-switch adaptor containing 12 random nucleotides labeled each cDNA molecule. TCRdb redid the calling of the 5' RACE reads with MiXCR, one entry per CDR3 protein. The data show about 830,000 distinct CDR3 sequences, around 68% seen once. The germline CDR1 and CDR2 sequences are MNHEY and SVGEGT. CDR3 length: 12 amino acids. This chain connects TRBV6-2 or TRBV6-3 to TRBJ2-1; D unresolved. Sequenced input: blood. This sequence originates from a man aged 30-40 years in good health. The CDR3 protein is CAGSYSAHVQFF. CDR3 sequence (DNA): TGTGCCGGCAGTTACAGCGCCCACGTGCAGTTCTTC.